This T cell receptor (beta chain) is drawn from a study of T cell responses to AZD1222 COVID-19 vaccine. About the study: Second-dose intervals near 4 or 12 weeks were combined. Study findings and constraints: Two doses of AZD1222 preceded a rise in Spike-specific TCR breadth and depth. Unmutated regions of variants are reportedly targeted by nearly half of spike-specific TCRs.

Trimming left V 1 base short and J 2 bases short, with 16 bases between. The V gene's germline CDR1 is SGHTS and CDR2 YDEGEE. The CDR3 spans 17 residues. The data were produced by immunoSEQ multiplex PCR, yet TCRdb's version contains in-frame clones alone and is incomplete. Of around 200,000 clones in the sample, approximately 86% were seen once. Notes on this clone: Its specificity is not known.

The sequenced sample was peripheral blood, obtained on day 0 of AZD1222 vaccination. The rearrangement joins TRBV5-8 to TRBJ2-1; D is unclear. The origin of this receptor is an adult in good health. The CDR3 region is CASSLFGVLVPYNEQFF. The CDR3 region has the DNA TGTGCCAGCAGCTTGTTCGGTGTGTTGGTGCCCTACAATGAGCAGTTCTTC.